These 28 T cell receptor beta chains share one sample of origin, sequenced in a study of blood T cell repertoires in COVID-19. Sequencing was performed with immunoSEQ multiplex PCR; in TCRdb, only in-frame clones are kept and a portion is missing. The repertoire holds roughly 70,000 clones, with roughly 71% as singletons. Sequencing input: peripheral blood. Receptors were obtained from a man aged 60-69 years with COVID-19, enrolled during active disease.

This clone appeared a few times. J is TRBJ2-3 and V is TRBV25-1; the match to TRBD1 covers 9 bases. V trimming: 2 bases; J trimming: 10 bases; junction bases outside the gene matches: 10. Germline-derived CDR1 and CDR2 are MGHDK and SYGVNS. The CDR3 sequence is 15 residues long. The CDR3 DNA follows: TGTGCCAGCAGTGAAGCGGGACAGGGCCGGGGTCCGCAGTATTTT. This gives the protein CASSEAGQGRGPQYF.

The CDR3 loop is CASSADRVYEQYF. The CDR3 nucleotides are TGCGCCAGCAGCGCGGACAGGGTCTACGAGCAGTACTTC. The chain has TRBV5-1 and TRBJ2-7, with TRBD1 matching 8 bases. Germline trimming cut 4 bases from V and 3 bases from J; bases unmatched to any gene: 3. The CDR3 sequence is 13 residues long. The germline gives CDR1 SGHRS, CDR2 YFSETQ. The variable domain in full, with the rest retrieved from reference TRBV5-1 and TRBJ2-7, is KAGVTQTPRYLIKTRGQQVTLSCSPISGHRSVSWYQQTPGQGLQFLFEYFSETQRNKGNFPGRFSGRQFSNSRSEMNVSTLELGDSALYLCASSADRVYEQYFGPGTRLTVT.

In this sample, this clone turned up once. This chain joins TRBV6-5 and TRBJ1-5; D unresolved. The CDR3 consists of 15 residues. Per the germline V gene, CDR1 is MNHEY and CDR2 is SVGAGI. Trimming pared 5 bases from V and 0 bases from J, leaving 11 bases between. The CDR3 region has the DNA TGTGCCAGCAGTCGAGCGGCCCATAGCAATCAGCCCCAGCATTTT. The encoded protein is CASSRAAHSNQPQHF.

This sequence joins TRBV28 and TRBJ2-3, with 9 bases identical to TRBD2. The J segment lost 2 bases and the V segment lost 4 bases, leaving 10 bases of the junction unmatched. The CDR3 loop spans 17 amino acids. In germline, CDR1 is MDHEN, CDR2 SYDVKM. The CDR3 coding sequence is TGTGCCAGCAGTTCGGGCGAAGCGGGAGGAACCACAGATACGCAGTATTTT. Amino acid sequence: CASSSGEAGGTTDTQYF. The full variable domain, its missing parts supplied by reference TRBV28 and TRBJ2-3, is DVKVTQSSRYLVKRTGEKVFLECVQDMDHENMFWYRQDPGLGLRLIYFSYDVKMKEKGDIPEGYSVSREKKERFSLILESASTNQTSMYLCASSSGEAGGTTDTQYFGPGTRLTVL.

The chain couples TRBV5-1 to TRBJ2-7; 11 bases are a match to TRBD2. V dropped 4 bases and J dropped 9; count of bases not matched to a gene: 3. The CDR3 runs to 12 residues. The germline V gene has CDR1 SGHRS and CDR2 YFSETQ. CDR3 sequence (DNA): TGCGCCAGCAGCCTCCTAGCGGGAGGGCAGTACTTC. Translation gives CASSLLAGGQYF.

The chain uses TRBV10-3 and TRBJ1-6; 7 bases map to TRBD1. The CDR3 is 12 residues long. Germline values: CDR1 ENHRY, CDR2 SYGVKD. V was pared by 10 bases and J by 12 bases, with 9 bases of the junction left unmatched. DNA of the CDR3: TGTGCCACGCAACCGACAGGGAAACCCCTCCACTTT. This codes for CATQPTGKPLHF.

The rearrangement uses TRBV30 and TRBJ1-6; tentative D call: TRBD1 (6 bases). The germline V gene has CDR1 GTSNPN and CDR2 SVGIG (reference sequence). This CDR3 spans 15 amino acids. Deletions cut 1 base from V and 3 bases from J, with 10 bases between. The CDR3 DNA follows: TGTGCCTGGAGTGACGGACAGAGCTATAATTCACCCCTCCACTTT. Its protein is CAWSDGQSYNSPLHF.

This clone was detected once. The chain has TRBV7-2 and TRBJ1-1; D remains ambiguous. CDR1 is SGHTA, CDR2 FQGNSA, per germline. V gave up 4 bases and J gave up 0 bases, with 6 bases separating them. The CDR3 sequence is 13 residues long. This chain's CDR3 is CASSSHMNTEAFF. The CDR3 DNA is TGTGCCAGCAGCTCCCACATGAACACTGAAGCTTTCTTT.

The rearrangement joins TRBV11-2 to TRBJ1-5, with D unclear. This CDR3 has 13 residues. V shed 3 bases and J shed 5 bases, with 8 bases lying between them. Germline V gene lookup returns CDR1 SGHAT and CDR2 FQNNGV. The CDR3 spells CASSFSDYQPQHF. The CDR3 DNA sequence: TGTGCCAGCAGCTTCTCAGATTATCAGCCCCAGCATTTT.

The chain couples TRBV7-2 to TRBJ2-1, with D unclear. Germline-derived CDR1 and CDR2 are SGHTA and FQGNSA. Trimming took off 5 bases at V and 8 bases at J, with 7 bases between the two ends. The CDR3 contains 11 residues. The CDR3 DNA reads TGTGCCAGCAGCCCCCAGTATGAGCAGTTCTTC. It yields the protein CASSPQYEQFF.

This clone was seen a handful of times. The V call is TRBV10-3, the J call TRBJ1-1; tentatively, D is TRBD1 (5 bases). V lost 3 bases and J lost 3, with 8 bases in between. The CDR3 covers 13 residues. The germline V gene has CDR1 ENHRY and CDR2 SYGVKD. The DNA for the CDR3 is TGTGCCATCAGTGAACGGGGGGACACTGAAGCTTTCTTT. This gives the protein CAISERGDTEAFF.

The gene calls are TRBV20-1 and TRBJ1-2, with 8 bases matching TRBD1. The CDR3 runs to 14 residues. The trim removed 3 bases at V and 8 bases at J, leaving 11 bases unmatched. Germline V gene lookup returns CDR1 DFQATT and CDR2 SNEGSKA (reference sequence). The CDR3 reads CSASSRTGNFGYTF. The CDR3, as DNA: TGCAGTGCTAGTAGTCGGACAGGGAATTTCGGCTACACCTTC.

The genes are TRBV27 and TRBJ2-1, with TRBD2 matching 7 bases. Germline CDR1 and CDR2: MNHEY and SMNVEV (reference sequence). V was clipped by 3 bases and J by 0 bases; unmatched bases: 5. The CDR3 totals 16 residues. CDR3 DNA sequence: TGTGCCAGCAGTTTGAGGCGGGGGAGCTCCTACAATGAGCAGTTCTTC. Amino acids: CASSLRRGSSYNEQFF.

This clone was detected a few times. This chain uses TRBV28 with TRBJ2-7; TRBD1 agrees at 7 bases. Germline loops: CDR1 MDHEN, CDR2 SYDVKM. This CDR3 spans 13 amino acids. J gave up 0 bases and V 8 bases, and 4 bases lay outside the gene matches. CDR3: CASWDSSSYEQYF. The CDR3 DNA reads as TGTGCCAGCTGGGACAGCAGCTCCTACGAGCAGTACTTC.

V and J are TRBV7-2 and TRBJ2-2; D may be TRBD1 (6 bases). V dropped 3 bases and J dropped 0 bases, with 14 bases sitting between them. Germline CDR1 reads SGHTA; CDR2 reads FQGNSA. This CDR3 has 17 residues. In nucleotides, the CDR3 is TGTGCCAGCAGCTTTTCATTTAGGACAGCGAACACCGGGGAGCTGTTTTTT. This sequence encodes CASSFSFRTANTGELFF.

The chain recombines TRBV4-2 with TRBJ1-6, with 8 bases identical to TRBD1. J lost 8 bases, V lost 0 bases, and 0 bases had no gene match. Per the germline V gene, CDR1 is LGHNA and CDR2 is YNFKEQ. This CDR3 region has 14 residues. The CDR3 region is CASSQETGDSPLHF. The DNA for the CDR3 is TGTGCCAGCAGCCAAGAGACAGGGGATTCACCCCTCCACTTT.

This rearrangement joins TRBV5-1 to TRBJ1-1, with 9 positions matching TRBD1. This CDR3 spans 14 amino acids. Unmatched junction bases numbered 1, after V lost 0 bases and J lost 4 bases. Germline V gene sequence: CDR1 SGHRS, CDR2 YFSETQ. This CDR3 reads CASSLETGGTEAFF. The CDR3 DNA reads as TGCGCCAGCAGCTTGGAGACAGGGGGCACTGAAGCTTTCTTT.

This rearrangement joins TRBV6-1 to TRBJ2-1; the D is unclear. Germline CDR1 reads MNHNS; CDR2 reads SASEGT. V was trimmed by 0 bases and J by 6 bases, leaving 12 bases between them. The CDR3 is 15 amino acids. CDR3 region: CASSEAGFGSNEQFF. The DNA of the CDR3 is TGTGCCAGCAGTGAAGCGGGCTTCGGCAGCAATGAGCAGTTCTTC.

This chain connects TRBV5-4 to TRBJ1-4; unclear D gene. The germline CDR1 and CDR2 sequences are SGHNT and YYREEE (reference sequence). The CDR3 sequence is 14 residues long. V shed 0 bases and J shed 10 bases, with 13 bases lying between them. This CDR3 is CASSLEGGYGKLFF. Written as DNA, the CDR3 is TGTGCCAGCAGCTTGGAGGGAGGGTATGGAAAACTGTTTTTT.

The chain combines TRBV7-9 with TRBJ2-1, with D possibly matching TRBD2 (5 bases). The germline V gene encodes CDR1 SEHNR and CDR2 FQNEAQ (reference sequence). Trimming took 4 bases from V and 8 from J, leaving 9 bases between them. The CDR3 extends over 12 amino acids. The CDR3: CASSSPGYEQFF. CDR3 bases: TGTGCCAGCAGCTCCCCGGGGTATGAGCAGTTCTTC. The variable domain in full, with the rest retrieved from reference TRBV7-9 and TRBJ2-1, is DTGVSQNPRHKITKRGQNVTFRCDPISEHNRLYWYRQTLGQGPEFLTYFQNEAQLEKSRLLSDRFSAERPKGSFSTLEIQRTEQGDSAMYLCASSSPGYEQFFGPGTRLTVL.

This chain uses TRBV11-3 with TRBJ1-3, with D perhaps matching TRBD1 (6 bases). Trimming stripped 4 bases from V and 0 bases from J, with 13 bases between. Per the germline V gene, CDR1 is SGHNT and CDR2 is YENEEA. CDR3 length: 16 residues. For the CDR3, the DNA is TGTGCCAGCAGCTCTTCGCGGACAGTCTCTGGAAACACCATATATTTT. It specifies CASSSSRTVSGNTIYF.

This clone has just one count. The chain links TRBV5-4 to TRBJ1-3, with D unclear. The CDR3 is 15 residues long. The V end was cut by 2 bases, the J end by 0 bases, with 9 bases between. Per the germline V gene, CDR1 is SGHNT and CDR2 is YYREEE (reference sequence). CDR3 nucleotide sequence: TGTGCCAGCAGCTTTGGGCAAGACTCTGGAAACACCATATATTTT. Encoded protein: CASSFGQDSGNTIYF.

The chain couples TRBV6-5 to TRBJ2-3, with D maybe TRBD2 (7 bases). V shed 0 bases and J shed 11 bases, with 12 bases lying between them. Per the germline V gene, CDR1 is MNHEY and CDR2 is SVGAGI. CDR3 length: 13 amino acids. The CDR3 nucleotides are TGTGCCAGCAGTTACTCGGGGAGGGGGGGGCAGTATTTT. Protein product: CASSYSGRGGQYF.

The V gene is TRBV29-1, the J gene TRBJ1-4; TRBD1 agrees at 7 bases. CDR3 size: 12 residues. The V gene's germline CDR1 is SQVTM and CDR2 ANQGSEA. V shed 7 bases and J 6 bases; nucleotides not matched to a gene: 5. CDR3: CSGQGWDEKLFF. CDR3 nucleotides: TGCAGCGGACAGGGTTGGGATGAAAAACTGTTTTTT.

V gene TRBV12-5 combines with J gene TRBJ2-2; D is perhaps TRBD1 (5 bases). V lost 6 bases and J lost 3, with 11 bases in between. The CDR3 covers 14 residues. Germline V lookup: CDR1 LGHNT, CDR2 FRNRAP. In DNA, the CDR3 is TGTGCTAGTGGCCCAACAGGACACACCGGGGAGCTGTTTTTT. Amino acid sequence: CASGPTGHTGELFF.

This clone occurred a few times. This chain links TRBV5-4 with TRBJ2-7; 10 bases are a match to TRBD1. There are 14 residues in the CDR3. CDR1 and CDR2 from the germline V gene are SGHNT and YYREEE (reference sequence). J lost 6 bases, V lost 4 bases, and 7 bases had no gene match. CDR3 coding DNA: TGTGCCAGCAGCATCCACGGGACAGGGGCCGAGCAGTACTTC. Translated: CASSIHGTGAEQYF.

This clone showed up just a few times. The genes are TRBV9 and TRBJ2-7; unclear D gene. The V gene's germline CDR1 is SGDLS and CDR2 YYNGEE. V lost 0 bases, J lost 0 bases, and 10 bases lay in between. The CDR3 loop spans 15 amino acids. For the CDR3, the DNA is TGTGCCAGCAGCGTAGGTATGGAGAGCTCCTACGAGCAGTACTTC. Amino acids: CASSVGMESSYEQYF.

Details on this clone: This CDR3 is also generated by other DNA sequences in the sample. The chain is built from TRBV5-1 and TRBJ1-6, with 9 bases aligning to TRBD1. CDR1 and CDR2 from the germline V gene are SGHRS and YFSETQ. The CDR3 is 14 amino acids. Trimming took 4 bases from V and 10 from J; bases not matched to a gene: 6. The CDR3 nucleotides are TGCGCCAGCAGCAAGGACAGGGGCCGCTCACCCCTCCACTTT. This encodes CASSKDRGRSPLHF.